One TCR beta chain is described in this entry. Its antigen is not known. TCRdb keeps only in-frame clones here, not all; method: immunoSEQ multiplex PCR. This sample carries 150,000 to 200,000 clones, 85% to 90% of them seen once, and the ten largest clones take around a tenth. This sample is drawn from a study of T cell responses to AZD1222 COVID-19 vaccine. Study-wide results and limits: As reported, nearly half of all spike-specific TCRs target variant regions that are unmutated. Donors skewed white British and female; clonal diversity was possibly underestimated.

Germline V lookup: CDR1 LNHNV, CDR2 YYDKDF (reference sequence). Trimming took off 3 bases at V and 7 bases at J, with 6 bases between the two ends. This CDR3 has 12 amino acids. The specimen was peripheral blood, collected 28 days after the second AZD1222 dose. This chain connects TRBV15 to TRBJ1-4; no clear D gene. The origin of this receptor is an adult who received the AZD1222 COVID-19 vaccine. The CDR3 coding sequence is TGTGCCACCAGCAGTTTGGGTGAAAAACTGTTTTTT. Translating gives CATSSLGEKLFF.